What follows are 5 T cell receptor beta chains derived from one specimen sequenced in a study of CD8 T cells in Susac syndrome. With random hexamers, 0.5 to 1 ug RNA was reverse transcribed. A single record per CDR3 protein comes from TCRdb applying MiXCR to the immunoSEQ multiplex PCR reads. This table holds around 130,000 distinct CDR3 sequences, roughly 80% found once. The sequenced sample was CD8+ T cells from PBMCs. Every receptor here comes from a human donor with multiple sclerosis.

CDR3 DNA: TGTGCCAGTAGTATTCTGGGAAACTATGGCTACACCTTC. Translating it yields CASSILGNYGYTF. The chain carries TRBV19 and TRBJ1-2; the D is unclear. The germline V and J ends were trimmed by 3 bases and 2 bases, with 7 bases remaining between them. This CDR3 contains 13 residues. Looked up from germline, CDR1 is LNHDA and CDR2 is SQIVND (reference sequence).

The chain employs TRBV18 and TRBJ2-1; no clear D. The germline V gene encodes CDR1 KGHSH and CDR2 LQKENI. Between the trimmed V and J ends, which lost 2 bases and 2 bases, there was a span of 4 bases. The CDR3 loop spans 13 amino acids. CDR3 amino acids: CASSPYPYNEQFF. CDR3 DNA sequence: TGTGCCAGCTCACCATATCCCTACAATGAGCAGTTCTTC.

This chain joins TRBV2 and TRBJ2-5; possibly TRBD2 for D (6 bases). This CDR3 is 15 amino acids long. Germline V lookup: CDR1 SNHLY, CDR2 FYNNEI. Trimming stripped 2 bases from V and 1 base from J, with 11 bases between. CDR3 coding DNA: TGTGCCAGCAGTGAACTGGGACTGTTCCAAGAGACCCAGTACTTC. As protein: CASSELGLFQETQYF.

The genes are TRBV6-5 and TRBJ2-4; tentative D call: TRBD2 (7 bases). The CDR3 has 13 residues. Germline V gene data show CDR1 as MNHEY and CDR2 as SVGAGI. Trimming removed 8 bases at V and 2 bases at J, with 10 bases between. This CDR3 is CASQGTTKNIQYF. The DNA for the CDR3 is TGTGCCAGCCAGGGGACTACCAAAAACATTCAGTACTTC.

This chain links TRBV19 with TRBJ2-2; unclear D gene. The CDR3 is 13 amino acids. Germline V gene lookup returns CDR1 LNHDA and CDR2 SQIVND (reference sequence). V was pared by 8 bases and J by 1 base, with 8 bases between. Written as DNA, the CDR3 is TGTGCCAGTGTTAACAAGAACACCGGGGAGCTGTTTTTT. It encodes CASVNKNTGELFF. Looking up the rest from reference TRBV19 and TRBJ2-2 gives the full variable domain: DGGITQSPKYLFRKEGQNVTLSCEQNLNHDAMYWYRQDPGQGLRLIYYSQIVNDFQKGDIAEGYSVSREKKESFPLTVTSAQKNPTAFYLCASVNKNTGELFFGEGSRLTVL.